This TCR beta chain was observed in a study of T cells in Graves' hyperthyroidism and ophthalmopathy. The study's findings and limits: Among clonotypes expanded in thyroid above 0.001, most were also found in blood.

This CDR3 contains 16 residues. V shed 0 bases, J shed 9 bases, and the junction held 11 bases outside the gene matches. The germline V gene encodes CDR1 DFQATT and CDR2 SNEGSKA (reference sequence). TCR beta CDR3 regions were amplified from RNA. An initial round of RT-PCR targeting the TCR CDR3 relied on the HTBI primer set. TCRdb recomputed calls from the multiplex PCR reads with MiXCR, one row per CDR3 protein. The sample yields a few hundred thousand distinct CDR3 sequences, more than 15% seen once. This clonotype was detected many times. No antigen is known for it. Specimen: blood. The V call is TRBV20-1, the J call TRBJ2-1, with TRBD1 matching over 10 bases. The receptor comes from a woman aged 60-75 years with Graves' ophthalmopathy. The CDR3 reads CSARDFRTGGISEQFF. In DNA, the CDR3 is TGCAGTGCTAGAGATTTTCGGACAGGGGGTATTAGTGAGCAGTTCTTC.